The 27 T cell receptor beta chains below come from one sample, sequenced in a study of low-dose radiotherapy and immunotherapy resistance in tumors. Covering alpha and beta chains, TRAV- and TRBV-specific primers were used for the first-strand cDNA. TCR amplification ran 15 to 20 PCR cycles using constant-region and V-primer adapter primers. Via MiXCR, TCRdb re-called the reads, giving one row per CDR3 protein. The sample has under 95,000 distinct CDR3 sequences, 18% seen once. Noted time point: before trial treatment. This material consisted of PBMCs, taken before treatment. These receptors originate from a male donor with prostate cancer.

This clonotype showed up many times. The DNA of the CDR3 is TGCAGCGTTGGTCCAGGACTGAACACTGAAGCTTTCTTT. It codes for CSVGPGLNTEAFF. V is TRBV29-1 and J is TRBJ1-1; the D is unclear. Germline CDR1 reads SQVTM; CDR2 reads ANQGSEA. V lost 4 bases and J lost 0, with 9 bases in between. The length of the CDR3 is 13 residues.

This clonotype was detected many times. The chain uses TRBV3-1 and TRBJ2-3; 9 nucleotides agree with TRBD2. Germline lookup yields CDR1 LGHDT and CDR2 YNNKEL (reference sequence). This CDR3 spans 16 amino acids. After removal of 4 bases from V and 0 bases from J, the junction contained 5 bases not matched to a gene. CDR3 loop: CASSLRTSGSTDTQYF. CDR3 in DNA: TGTGCCAGCAGCCTAAGAACTAGCGGGAGCACAGATACGCAGTATTTT.

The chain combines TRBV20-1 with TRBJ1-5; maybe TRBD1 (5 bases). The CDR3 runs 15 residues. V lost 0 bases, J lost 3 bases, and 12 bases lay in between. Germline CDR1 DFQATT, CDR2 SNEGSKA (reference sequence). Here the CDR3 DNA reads TGCAGTGCTAGAGAGATCGGGACTTTCAATCAGCCCCAGCATTTT. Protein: CSAREIGTFNQPQHF.

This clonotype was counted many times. The CDR3 nucleotides are TGTGCCAGCAGCGGGGTAAATTCACCCCTCCACTTT. Protein product: CASSGVNSPLHF. The chain recombines TRBV6-6 with TRBJ1-6; no firm D call. The germline CDR1 and CDR2 sequences are MNHNY and SVGAGI (reference sequence). The CDR3 has 12 residues. Trimming pared 6 bases from V and 7 bases from J, leaving 7 bases between.

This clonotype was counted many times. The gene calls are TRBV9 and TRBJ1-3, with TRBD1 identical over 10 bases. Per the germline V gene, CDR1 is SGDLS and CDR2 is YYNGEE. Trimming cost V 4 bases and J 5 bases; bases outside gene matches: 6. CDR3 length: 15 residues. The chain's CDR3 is CASSSRDRGRNTIYF. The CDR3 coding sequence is TGTGCCAGCAGCTCCCGGGACAGGGGACGAAACACCATATATTTT. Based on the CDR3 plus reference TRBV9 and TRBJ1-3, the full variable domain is DSGVTQTPKHLITATGQRVTLRCSPRSGDLSVYWYQQSLDQGLQFLIQYYNGEERAKGNILERFSAQQFPDLHSELNLSSLELGDSALYFCASSSRDRGRNTIYFGEGSWLTVV.

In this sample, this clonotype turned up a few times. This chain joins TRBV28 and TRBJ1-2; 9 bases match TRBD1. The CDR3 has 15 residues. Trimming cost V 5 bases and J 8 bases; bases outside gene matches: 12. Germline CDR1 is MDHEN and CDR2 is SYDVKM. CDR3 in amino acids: CASSPPGQGGVGYTF. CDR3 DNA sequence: TGTGCCAGCAGTCCCCCGGGACAGGGCGGTGTAGGCTACACCTTC.

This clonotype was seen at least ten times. The CDR3 sequence: CASGIGGAARPQHF. CDR3 coding DNA: TGTGCTAGTGGGATCGGGGGGGCAGCGAGGCCCCAGCATTTT. The chain is built from TRBV12-5 and TRBJ1-5, with D perhaps TRBD1 (6 bases). Trimming shortened V by 6 bases and J by 9 bases, and 18 bases separated the two germline ends. CDR1 LGHNT and CDR2 FRNRAP come from the germline V gene. The CDR3 extends over 14 amino acids. Using reference TRBV12-5 and TRBJ1-5 for the parts outside the CDR3, the full variable domain is DARVTQTPRHKVTEMGQEVTMRCQPILGHNTVFWYRQTMMQGLELLAYFRNRAPLDDSGMPKDRFSAEMPDATLATLKIQPSEPRDSAVYFCASGIGGAARPQHFGDGTRLSIL.

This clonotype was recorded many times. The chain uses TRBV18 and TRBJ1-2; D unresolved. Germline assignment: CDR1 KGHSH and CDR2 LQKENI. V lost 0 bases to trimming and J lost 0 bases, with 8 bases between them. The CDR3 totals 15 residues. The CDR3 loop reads CASSPPAGTNYGYTF. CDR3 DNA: TGTGCCAGCTCACCACCGGCGGGGACTAACTATGGCTACACCTTC. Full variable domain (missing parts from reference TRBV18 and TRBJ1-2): NAGVMQNPRHLVRRRGQEARLRCSPMKGHSHVYWYRQLPEEGLKFMVYLQKENIIDESGMPKERFSAEFPKEGPSILRIQQVVRGDSAAYFCASSPPAGTNYGYTFGSGTRLTVV.

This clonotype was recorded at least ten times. The CDR3, as DNA: TGCGCCAGCAGCTTGTCTGGGACTAGCGGCACCGGGGAGCTGTTTTTT. This codes for CASSLSGTSGTGELFF. The V call is TRBV5-1, the J call TRBJ2-2; 11 nucleotides line up with TRBD2. Germline V gene lookup returns CDR1 SGHRS and CDR2 YFSETQ. The CDR3 has 16 residues. With V trimmed by 1 base and J by 4 bases, 3 bases remained unmatched.

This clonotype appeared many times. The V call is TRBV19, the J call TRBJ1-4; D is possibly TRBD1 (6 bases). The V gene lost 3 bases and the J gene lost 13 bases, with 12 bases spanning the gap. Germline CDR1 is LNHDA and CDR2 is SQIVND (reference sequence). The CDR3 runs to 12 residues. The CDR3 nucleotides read TGTGCCAGTAGTATCCAGGGGTCAGCACTGTTTTTT. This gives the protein CASSIQGSALFF.

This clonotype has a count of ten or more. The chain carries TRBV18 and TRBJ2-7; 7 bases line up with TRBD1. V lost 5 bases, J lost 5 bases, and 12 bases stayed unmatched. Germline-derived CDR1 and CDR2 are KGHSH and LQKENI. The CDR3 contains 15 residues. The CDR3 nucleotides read TGTGCCAGCTCAGCCCCCGGACAGGTCGACCACGAGCAGTACTTC. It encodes CASSAPGQVDHEQYF.

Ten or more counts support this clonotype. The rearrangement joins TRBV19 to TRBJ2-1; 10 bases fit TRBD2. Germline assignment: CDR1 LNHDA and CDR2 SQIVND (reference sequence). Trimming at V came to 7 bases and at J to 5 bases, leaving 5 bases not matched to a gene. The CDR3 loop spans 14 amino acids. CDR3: CASKAGGQNNEQFF. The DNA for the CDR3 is TGTGCCAGTAAAGCGGGGGGGCAGAACAATGAGCAGTTCTTC.

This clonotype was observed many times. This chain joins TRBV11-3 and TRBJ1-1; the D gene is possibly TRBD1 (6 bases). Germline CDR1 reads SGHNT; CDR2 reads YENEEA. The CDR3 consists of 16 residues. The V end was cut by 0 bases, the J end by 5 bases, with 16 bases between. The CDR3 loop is CASSLDGRGGSTEAFF. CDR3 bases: TGTGCCAGCAGCTTAGATGGCAGGGGAGGGTCGACTGAAGCTTTCTTT.

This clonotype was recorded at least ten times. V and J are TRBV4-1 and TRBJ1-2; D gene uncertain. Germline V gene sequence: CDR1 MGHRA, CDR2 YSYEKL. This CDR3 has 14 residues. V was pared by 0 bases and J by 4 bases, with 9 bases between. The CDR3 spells CASSQEGMGYGYTF. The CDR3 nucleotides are TGCGCCAGCAGCCAAGAGGGGATGGGCTATGGCTACACCTTC.

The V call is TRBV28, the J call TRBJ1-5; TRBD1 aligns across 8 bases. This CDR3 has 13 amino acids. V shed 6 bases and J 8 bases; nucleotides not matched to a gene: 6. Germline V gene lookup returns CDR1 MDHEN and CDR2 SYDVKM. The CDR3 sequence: CASSMDRVKPQHF. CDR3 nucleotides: TGTGCCAGCAGCATGGACAGGGTTAAGCCCCAGCATTTT.

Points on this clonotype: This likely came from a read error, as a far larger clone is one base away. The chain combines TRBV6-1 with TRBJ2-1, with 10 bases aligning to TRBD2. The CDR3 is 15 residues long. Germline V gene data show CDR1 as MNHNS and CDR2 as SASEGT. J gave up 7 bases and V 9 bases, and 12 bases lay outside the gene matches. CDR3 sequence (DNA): TGTGCCAGAAGCGCACTAGCGGGGAACATAAATGAGCAGTTCTTC. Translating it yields CARSALAGNINEQFF.

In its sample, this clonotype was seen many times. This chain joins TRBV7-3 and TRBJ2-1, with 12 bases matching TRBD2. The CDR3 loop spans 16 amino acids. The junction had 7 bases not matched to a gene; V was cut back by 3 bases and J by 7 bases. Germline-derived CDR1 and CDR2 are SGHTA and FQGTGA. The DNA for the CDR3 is TGTGCCAGCAGCTTGGCCGGGACTAGCGGGCAGAATGAGCAGTTCTTC. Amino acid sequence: CASSLAGTSGQNEQFF. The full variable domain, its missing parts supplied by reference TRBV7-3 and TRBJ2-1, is GAGVSQTPSNKVTEKGKYVELRCDPISGHTALYWYRQSLGQGPEFLIYFQGTGAADDSGLPNDRFFAVRPEGSVSTLKIQRTERGDSAVYLCASSLAGTSGQNEQFFGPGTRLTVL.

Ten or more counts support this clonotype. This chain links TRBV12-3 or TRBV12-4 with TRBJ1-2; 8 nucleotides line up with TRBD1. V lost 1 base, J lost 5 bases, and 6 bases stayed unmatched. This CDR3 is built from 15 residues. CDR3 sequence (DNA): TGTGCCAGCAGTTTAGGGACAGGGCCGGAGTATGGCTACACCTTC. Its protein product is CASSLGTGPEYGYTF.

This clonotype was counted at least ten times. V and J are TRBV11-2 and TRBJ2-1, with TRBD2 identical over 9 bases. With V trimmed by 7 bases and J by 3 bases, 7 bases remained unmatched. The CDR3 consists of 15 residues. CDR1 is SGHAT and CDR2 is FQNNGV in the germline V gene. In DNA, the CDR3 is TGTGCCAGCACCGCGGGGGGGGGCTTCTACAATGAGCAGTTCTTC. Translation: CASTAGGGFYNEQFF.

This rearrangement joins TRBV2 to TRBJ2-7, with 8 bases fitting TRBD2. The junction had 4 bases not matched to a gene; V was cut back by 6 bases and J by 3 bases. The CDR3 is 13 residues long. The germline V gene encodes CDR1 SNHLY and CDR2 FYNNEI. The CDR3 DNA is TGTGCCAGCAGAGGTCTAGCGGGCTACGAGCAGTACTTC. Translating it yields CASRGLAGYEQYF.

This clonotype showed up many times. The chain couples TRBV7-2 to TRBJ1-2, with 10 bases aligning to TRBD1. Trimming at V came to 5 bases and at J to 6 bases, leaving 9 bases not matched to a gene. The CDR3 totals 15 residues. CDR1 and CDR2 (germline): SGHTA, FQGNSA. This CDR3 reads CASSPRTGGRDGYTF. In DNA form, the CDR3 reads TGTGCCAGCAGCCCCCGGACAGGGGGAAGAGATGGCTACACCTTC.

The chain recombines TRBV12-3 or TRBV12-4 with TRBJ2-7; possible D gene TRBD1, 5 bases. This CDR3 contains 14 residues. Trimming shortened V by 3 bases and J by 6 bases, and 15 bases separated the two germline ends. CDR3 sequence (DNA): TGTGCCAGCAGTTTCGCCAGGGAAGGTCGCGAGCAGTACTTC. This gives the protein CASSFAREGREQYF.

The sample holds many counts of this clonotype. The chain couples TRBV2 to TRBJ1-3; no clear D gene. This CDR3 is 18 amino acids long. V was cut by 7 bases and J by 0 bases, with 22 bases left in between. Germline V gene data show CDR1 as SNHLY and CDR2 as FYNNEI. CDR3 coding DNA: TGTGCCAGCACTGGCTCCCCTGGGCAGGCATCCTCTGGAAACACCATATATTTT. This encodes CASTGSPGQASSGNTIYF.

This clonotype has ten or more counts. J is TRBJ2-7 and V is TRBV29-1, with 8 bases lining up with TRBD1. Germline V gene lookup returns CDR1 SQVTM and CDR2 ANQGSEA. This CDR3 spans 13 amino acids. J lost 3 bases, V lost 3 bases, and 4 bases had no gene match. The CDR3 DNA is TGCAGCGTTGAGGACAGGGAAAACTACGAGCAGTACTTC. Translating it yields CSVEDRENYEQYF.

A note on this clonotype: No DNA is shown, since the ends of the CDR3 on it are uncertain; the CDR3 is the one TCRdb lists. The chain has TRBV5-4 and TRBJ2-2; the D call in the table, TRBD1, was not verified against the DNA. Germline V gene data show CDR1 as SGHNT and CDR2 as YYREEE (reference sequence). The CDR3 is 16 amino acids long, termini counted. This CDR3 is CASSPGGANTGELFFF.

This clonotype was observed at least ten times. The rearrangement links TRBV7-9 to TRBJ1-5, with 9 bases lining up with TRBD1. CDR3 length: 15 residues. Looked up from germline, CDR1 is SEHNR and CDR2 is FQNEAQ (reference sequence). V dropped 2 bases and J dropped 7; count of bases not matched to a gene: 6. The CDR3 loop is CASSLSTGGVQPQHF. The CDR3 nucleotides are TGTGCCAGCAGCTTATCCACAGGGGGCGTCCAGCCCCAGCATTTT.

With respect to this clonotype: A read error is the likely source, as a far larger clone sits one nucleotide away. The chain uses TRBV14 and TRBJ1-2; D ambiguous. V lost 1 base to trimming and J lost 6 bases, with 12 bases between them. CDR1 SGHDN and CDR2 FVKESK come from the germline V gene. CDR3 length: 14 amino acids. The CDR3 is CASSQAVLGHGYTF. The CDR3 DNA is TGTGCCAGCAGCCAAGCGGTCCTAGGGCATGGCTACACCTTC.